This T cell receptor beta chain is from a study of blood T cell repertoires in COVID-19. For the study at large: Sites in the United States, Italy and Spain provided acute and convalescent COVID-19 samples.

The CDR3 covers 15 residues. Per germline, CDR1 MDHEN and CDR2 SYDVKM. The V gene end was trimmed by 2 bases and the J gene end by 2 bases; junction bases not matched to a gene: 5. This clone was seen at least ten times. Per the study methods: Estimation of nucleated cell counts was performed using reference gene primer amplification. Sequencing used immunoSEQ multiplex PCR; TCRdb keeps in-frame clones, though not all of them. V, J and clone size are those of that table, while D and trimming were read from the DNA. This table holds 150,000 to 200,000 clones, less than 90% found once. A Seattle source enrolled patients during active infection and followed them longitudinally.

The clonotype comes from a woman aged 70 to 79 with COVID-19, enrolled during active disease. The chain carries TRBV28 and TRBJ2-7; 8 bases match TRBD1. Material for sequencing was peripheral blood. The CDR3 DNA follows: TGTGCCAGCAGTTTACCGGGGACAGGTACCTACGAGCAGTACTTC. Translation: CASSLPGTGTYEQYF. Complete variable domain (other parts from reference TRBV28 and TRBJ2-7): DVKVTQSSRYLVKRTGEKVFLECVQDMDHENMFWYRQDPGLGLRLIYFSYDVKMKEKGDIPEGYSVSREKKERFSLILESASTNQTSMYLCASSLPGTGTYEQYFGPGTRLTVT.